This T cell receptor beta chain was profiled in a study of blood T cell repertoires in COVID-19. Study details: Samples came from the United States, Italy and Spain, spanning acute and convalescent COVID-19. PBMCs, B-cell-depleted T cells, or T cells provided the cDNA or gDNA that made up the material.

The CDR3 spans 16 residues. The V gene's germline CDR1 is LGHDT and CDR2 YNNKEL (reference sequence). Unmatched junction bases numbered 9, after V lost 0 bases and J lost 6 bases. Authors' processing steps: Researchers report that nucleated cell counts were estimated from reference gene primer amplification. TCRdb's copy holds only in-frame clones and misses some; the assay was immunoSEQ multiplex PCR. V and J calls and clone size are given by that table; D and trimming were obtained from the DNA. Here the sample spans about 120,000 clones, 82% being singletons. The material sequenced was peripheral blood. The J gene is TRBJ2-5, the V gene TRBV3-1 (or the pseudogene TRBV3-2); TRBD2 aligns across 8 bases. The TCR sequence derives from a woman in her 70s with acute or convalescent COVID-19. CDR3 sequence: CASSQDGGGGRKTQYF. The DNA for the CDR3 is TGTGCCAGCAGCCAAGATGGCGGCGGGGGGCGGAAGACCCAGTACTTC.